This T cell receptor beta chain stems from a study of response to subunit inactivated influenza vaccine. Findings and limits, study-wide: The authors offered the suggestion that each seasonal influenza vaccination recruits few new T cells.

For this clonotype: The antigen remains unidentified. One junction end disagrees with the germline gene, perhaps due to a read error.

TCRdb redid the calling of the RT-PCR reads with MiXCR, one entry per CDR3 protein. The sample lists 500,000 to 550,000 distinct CDR3 sequences, 7.6% occurring once. The length of the CDR3 is 16 residues. CDR1 is LGHNA and CDR2 is YNFKEQ in the germline V gene. The rearrangement joins TRBV4-2 to TRBJ2-2, with D maybe TRBD2 (5 bases). The sample was PBMCs from blood, taken roughly 24 months after vaccination. The clonotype was recovered from a man between 50 and 75 years old who received an inactivated influenza vaccine. The CDR3 region has the DNA TGTGCCAGCAGCCAAGTCTCGGGATTTAACACCAGGGAGCTGTTTTTT. Translated, it gives CASSQVSGFNTRELFF.